A selection of T cell receptor beta chains follows, all from one sample in a study of blood T cell repertoires in COVID-19. Using immunoSEQ multiplex PCR, the repertoire was profiled, and TCRdb retains in-frame clones only, with some absent. The table records 26,000 or so clones, around 92% of them present only once. The source material was peripheral blood. All receptors come from a human donor in a cohort sampled during active COVID-19. CDR3s include the opening cysteine and the closing phenylalanine or tryptophan.

j_call: TRBJ2-1
v_call: TRBV19
cdr3_aa: CASSIAARGTYNEQFF

j_call: TRBJ2-1
v_call: TRBV7-8
cdr3_aa: CASSLDQTTLYNEQFF

j_call: TRBJ2-3
v_call: TRBV5-1
cdr3_aa: CASSTSGGGTDTQYF

j_call: TRBJ1-1
v_call: TRBV23-1
cdr3_aa: CASSQDRNTEAFF

j_call: TRBJ2-3
v_call: TRBV7-3
cdr3_aa: CASSPQGLPDTQYF

j_call: TRBJ2-2
v_call: TRBV6-5
cdr3_aa: CASRVPTNTGELFF

j_call: TRBJ2-5
v_call: TRBV5-1
cdr3_aa: CASSLGLLAVRHQETQYF

j_call: TRBJ2-7
v_call: TRBV30
cdr3_aa: CAWSGTGTYEQYF

j_call: TRBJ1-5
v_call: TRBV3-1/TRBV3-2
cdr3_aa: CASSQDAGGGQPQHF

j_call: TRBJ1-4
v_call: TRBV19
cdr3_aa: CASSIPRQVTSTNEKLFF

j_call: TRBJ2-3
v_call: TRBV3-1/TRBV3-2
cdr3_aa: CASSHGGGGITDTQYF

j_call: TRBJ1-2
v_call: TRBV12-3/TRBV12-4
cdr3_aa: CASSADRDYGYTF

j_call: TRBJ2-2
v_call: TRBV2
cdr3_aa: CASSQTSGGVTGELFF

j_call: TRBJ1-5
v_call: TRBV6-5
cdr3_aa: CASSLYGGLQPQHF

j_call: TRBJ1-1
v_call: TRBV6-2/TRBV6-3
cdr3_aa: CASSYLEGRAGAFF

j_call: TRBJ2-1
v_call: TRBV7-9
cdr3_aa: CASSNRDRGRNEQFF

j_call: TRBJ2-1
v_call: TRBV19
cdr3_aa: CASKEGVSYNEQFF

j_call: TRBJ2-3
v_call: TRBV12-5
cdr3_aa: CASGWGGSGGIDTQYF

j_call: TRBJ2-6
v_call: TRBV29-1
cdr3_aa: CSVEVGPLSGANVLTF

j_call: TRBJ2-5
v_call: TRBV12-5
cdr3_aa: CASGLVQDEETQYF

j_call: TRBJ2-3
v_call: TRBV9
cdr3_aa: CASSVDSFTDTQYF

j_call: TRBJ1-1
v_call: TRBV6-5
cdr3_aa: CASRKTENTEAFF

j_call: TRBJ2-7
v_call: TRBV11-2
cdr3_aa: CASSLSGDPYEQYF

j_call: TRBJ1-2
v_call: TRBV19
cdr3_aa: CASSITKFNGYTF

j_call: TRBJ1-1
v_call: TRBV19
cdr3_aa: CASHKKGDTEAFF

j_call: TRBJ2-7
v_call: TRBV10-2
cdr3_aa: CASSRGNTYEQYF

j_call: TRBJ2-2
v_call: TRBV19
cdr3_aa: CASSITGGLNGELFF

j_call: TRBJ2-7
v_call: TRBV12-5
cdr3_aa: CASGLPGAYEQYF

j_call: TRBJ2-2
v_call: TRBV27
cdr3_aa: CASSLQTASGELFF

j_call: TRBJ2-7
v_call: TRBV12-3/TRBV12-4
cdr3_aa: CASSLALYYEQYF